This is a list of T cell receptor beta chains from one sample in a study of cytomegalovirus exposure and HLA in healthy donors. Only in-frame clones appear in the TCRdb table, and some are missing; sequencing was by immunoSEQ multiplex PCR. The sample comprises nearly 110,000 clones, approximately 76% of which are singletons, and about 2.3% rests with the top ten. Sequencing input: PBMCs. Source of these receptors: a man aged 18 to 30 in good health and CMV-seronegative. Both conserved end residues are part of each CDR3. D genes are given only for firm matches. The listing skips clone size in some rows; elsewhere it reads once, few, many or a size class.

d_call	j_call	v_call	clone_size	cdr3_nt	cdr3_aa
.	TRBJ1-6	TRBV6-1	.	TGTGCCAGCAGCCGCGGGACGCAAGACGGTTCACCCCTCCACTTT	CASSRGTQDGSPLHF
.	TRBJ2-5	TRBV23-1	.	TGCGCCAGCAGTCAAAGCCCCGGGGGGCCGGAAGAGACCCAGTACTTC	CASSQSPGGPEETQYF
.	TRBJ1-1	TRBV15	.	TGTGCCACCAGCAGGTGGCCAGGCCAGCTGAACACTGAAGCTTTCTTT	CATSRWPGQLNTEAFF
.	TRBJ1-1	TRBV7-2	.	TGTGCCAGCAGCCCCCCAGGGGACCGGAGGACTGAAGCTTTCTTT	CASSPPGDRRTEAFF
.	TRBJ1-4	TRBV29-1	.	TGCAGCGTTGGGGGCGACGGTGAAAAACTGTTTTTT	CSVGGDGEKLFF
TRBD1	TRBJ2-7	TRBV5-4	.	TGTGCCAGCAGCCCCGGACAGGGGAGGGGCGAGCAGTACTTC	CASSPGQGRGEQYF
.	TRBJ2-3	TRBV6-5	once	TGTGCCAGCAGAGCAGGTCGTCCCGCAGATACGCAGTATTTT	CASRAGRPADTQYF
.	TRBJ2-7	TRBV7-2	.	TGTGCCAGCAGCTTACGACATTCCTACGAGCAGTACTTC	CASSLRHSYEQYF
TRBD2	TRBJ2-3	TRBV7-6	few	TGTGCCAGCAGCTTTAGCGGGGGAAGCACAGATACGCAGTATTTT	CASSFSGGSTDTQYF
TRBD2	TRBJ2-1	TRBV6-5	.	TGTGCCAGCAGGACTAGCGGGGGGAATAATGAGCAGTTCTTC	CASRTSGGNNEQFF
.	TRBJ1-4	TRBV5-6	few	TGTGCCAGCAGCTTTCTAGATAATGAAAAACTGTTTTTT	CASSFLDNEKLFF
.	TRBJ2-7	TRBV12-5	.	TGTGCTAGTGGTTTACCCGAACAGGATTCCTACGAGCAGTACTTC	CASGLPEQDSYEQYF
TRBD1	TRBJ1-1	TRBV19	.	TGTGCCAGTAAACCATGGGGGCCCTTGACAGGGGATTTGGGAGATGTGGGACCTTGTGAAGCTTTCTTT	CASKPWGPLTGDLGDVGPCEAFF
.	TRBJ2-7	TRBV10-3	.	TGTGCCATCAGTGATGTGTCAAGGAGGAACTACGAGCAGTACTTC	CAISDVSRRNYEQYF
TRBD2	TRBJ2-5	TRBV15	once	TGTGCCACCAGATTACTTGGACTAGCGGATCAAGAGACCCAGTACTTC	CATRLLGLADQETQYF
TRBD1	TRBJ2-2	TRBV5-1	.	TGCGCCAGCAGGCTACAGGGGCGAGAGACCGGGGAGCTGTTTTTT	CASRLQGRETGELFF
.	TRBJ2-3	TRBV19	.	TGTGCCAGTAGTATTGTAGAGGGGAGGTGGGGGACAGATACGCAGTATTTT	CASSIVEGRWGTDTQYF
.	TRBJ2-5	TRBV5-6	few	TGTGCCAGCAGCTCCCGTGCCCAAAGGGAGCAGTACTTC	CASSSRAQREQYF
.	TRBJ1-3	TRBV9	.	TGTGCCAGCAGCGGACAGGATAGCTCTGGAAACACCATATATTTT	CASSGQDSSGNTIYF
TRBD1	TRBJ1-2	TRBV4-1	.	TGCGCCAGCAGCCAAGAGCAAGGGACAGGGGGTTATGGCTACACCTTC	CASSQEQGTGGYGYTF
.	TRBJ2-7	TRBV5-4	.	TGTGCCAGCAGCTTTGCGACAGGCGTCCGCGAGCAGTACTTC	CASSFATGVREQYF
.	TRBJ2-6	TRBV6-1	few	TGTGCCAGCAGTCAGGTCTCTGGGGCCAACGTCCTGACTTTC	CASSQVSGANVLTF
.	TRBJ1-1	TRBV5-1	.	TGCGCCAGCACACAGGGTAGGGGCACTGAAGCTTTCTTT	CASTQGRGTEAFF